The next 23 T cell receptor beta chains were all read from a single sample in a study of T cell responses to AZD1222 COVID-19 vaccine. TCRdb's table, derived via immunoSEQ multiplex PCR, lists solely in-frame clones and lacks some. The repertoire has over 100,000 clones, around 94% of them found once; the top ten carry roughly 7.2%. Sample: peripheral blood, taken on day 0 of AZD1222 vaccination. The receptors come from an adult in good health.

A few counts support this clone. The chain couples TRBV7-6 to TRBJ1-1; D gene uncertain. CDR1 and CDR2 from the germline V gene are SGHVS and FNYEAQ. The CDR3 is 13 residues long. Trimming removed 2 bases from V and 5 bases from J, with 9 bases in between. CDR3 sequence reads: CASSLSGVTEAFF. The CDR3 nucleotides read TGTGCCAGCAGCTTAAGTGGGGTAACTGAAGCTTTCTTT.

In this sample, this clone turned up once. The CDR3 sequence is CASSEGLGTGANVLTF. The CDR3 coding sequence is TGTGCCAGCAGCGAGGGGCTGGGGACTGGGGCCAACGTCCTGACTTTC. The rearrangement uses TRBV9 and TRBJ2-6; D perhaps matches TRBD1 (5 bases). The V and J ends lost 3 bases and 2 bases respectively, with 12 bases between them. The CDR3 is 16 amino acids. CDR1 and CDR2 (germline): SGDLS, YYNGEE.

V is TRBV7-6 and J is TRBJ2-5; a possible D gene is TRBD2 (6 bases). The V end was cut by 3 bases, the J end by 0 bases, with 11 bases between. Germline V lookup: CDR1 SGHVS, CDR2 FNYEAQ. This CDR3 has 15 residues. The CDR3 region is CASSFQSGDQETQYF. The CDR3 DNA follows: TGTGCCAGCAGCTTTCAATCGGGAGACCAAGAGACCCAGTACTTC.

This rearrangement joins TRBV5-1 to TRBJ2-2; D ambiguous. The CDR3 totals 14 residues. The ends were cut back, 1 base at V and 0 bases at J, with 4 bases in the middle. Looked up from germline, CDR1 is SGHRS and CDR2 is YFSETQ. CDR3 DNA sequence: TGCGCCAGCAGCTTGCTCCCGAACACCGGGGAGCTGTTTTTT. It translates to CASSLLPNTGELFF.

The rearrangement uses TRBV6-1 and TRBJ2-1; 10 bases fit TRBD2. The CDR3 is 16 residues long. J was trimmed by 4 bases and V by 4 bases; bases with no gene match: 7. CDR1 MNHNS and CDR2 SASEGT come from the germline V gene. The CDR3 loop reads CASSARLSGRYNEQFF. CDR3 DNA sequence: TGTGCCAGCAGTGCGAGACTTAGCGGGAGGTACAATGAGCAGTTCTTC.

This chain uses TRBV19 with TRBJ2-1; 9 bases match TRBD1. CDR1 is LNHDA and CDR2 is SQIVND in the germline V gene (reference sequence). The CDR3 contains 16 residues. The ends lost 5 bases at V and 3 bases at J; junction bases unmatched: 8. The DNA of the CDR3 is TGTGCCAGTAGTCCGGGGGGACAGGGTTTCTACAATGAGCAGTTCTTC. Protein product: CASSPGGQGFYNEQFF.

V usage is TRBV9 and J usage is TRBJ2-7; 9 bases map to TRBD1. The CDR3 spans 13 residues. Germline V gene data show CDR1 as SGDLS and CDR2 as YYNGEE. Trimming removed 4 bases from V and 3 bases from J; junction bases left unmatched: 2. The CDR3 bases are TGTGCCAGCAGCAGGGGACAGGGCTACGAGCAGTACTTC. This translates into CASSRGQGYEQYF.

The gene calls are TRBV29-1 and TRBJ1-2; TRBD1 might be the D (6 bases). Germline lookup yields CDR1 SQVTM and CDR2 ANQGSEA. This CDR3 has 13 amino acids. Trimming pared 7 bases from V and 6 bases from J, leaving 18 bases between. The CDR3 protein is CSATGGLLDGYTF. In DNA, the CDR3 is TGCAGCGCCACGGGGGGCCTCTTGGATGGCTACACCTTC. Based on the CDR3 plus reference TRBV29-1 and TRBJ1-2, the full variable domain is SAVISQKPSRDICQRGTSLTIQCQVDSQVTMMFWYRQQPGQSLTLIATANQGSEATYESGFVIDKFPISRPNLTFSTLTVSNMSPEDSSIYLCSATGGLLDGYTFGSGTRLTVV.

The chain has TRBV5-1 and TRBJ2-1, with TRBD2 matching over 11 bases. V was clipped by 0 bases and J by 6 bases; unmatched bases: 14. The CDR3 loop spans 19 amino acids. In germline, CDR1 is SGHRS, CDR2 YFSETQ. CDR3 sequence: CASSLAGQGIAGGPNEQFF. The CDR3 DNA reads as TGCGCCAGCAGCTTGGCCGGACAGGGGATAGCGGGAGGGCCCAATGAGCAGTTCTTC.

CDR3 residues: CASSNLRGGGYTF. In DNA form, the CDR3 reads TGTGCCAGCAGCAATTTGCGGGGAGGAGGCTACACCTTC. The rearrangement joins TRBV27 to TRBJ1-2; D is undetermined. The CDR3 runs to 13 residues. The V and J ends lost 6 bases and 8 bases respectively, with 16 bases between them. Germline V gene lookup returns CDR1 MNHEY and CDR2 SMNVEV (reference sequence).

The chain links TRBV19 to TRBJ1-1; D is ambiguous. The germline V gene has CDR1 LNHDA and CDR2 SQIVND (reference sequence). This CDR3 contains 13 residues. Trimming shortened V by 4 bases and J by 1 base, and 7 bases separated the two germline ends. This chain's CDR3 is CASSTDQNTEAFF. CDR3 DNA sequence: TGTGCCAGTAGTACCGATCAGAACACTGAAGCTTTCTTT.

The genes are TRBV28 and TRBJ1-1; D uncertain. Deletions cut 4 bases from V and 1 base from J, with 7 bases between. The CDR3 covers 13 residues. Germline V gene lookup returns CDR1 MDHEN and CDR2 SYDVKM. CDR3 coding DNA: TGTGCCAGCAGTTCAACACCGAACACTGAAGCTTTCTTT. Amino acid sequence: CASSSTPNTEAFF.

The chain is built from TRBV3-1 (or the pseudogene TRBV3-2) and TRBJ2-7; a weak D match, TRBD1 (5 bases). Trimming cost V 2 bases and J 4 bases, with 15 bases left between them. Germline values: CDR1 LGHDT, CDR2 YNNKEL (reference sequence). This CDR3 contains 15 residues. DNA for the CDR3: TGTGCCAGCAGCCAACACTCAGGACACTATTACGAGCAGTACTTC. Translating it yields CASSQHSGHYYEQYF.

This chain joins TRBV7-2 and TRBJ2-7; 10 bases align to TRBD2. V was clipped by 2 bases and J by 6 bases; unmatched bases: 7. The CDR3 spans 15 residues. Germline V gene data show CDR1 as SGHTA and CDR2 as FQGNSA. The CDR3 region has the DNA TGTGCCAGCAGCTTAACCCCTCTAGCGGGAGTCGAGCAGTACTTC. Translated, it gives CASSLTPLAGVEQYF. Together with reference TRBV7-2 and TRBJ2-7, the CDR3 gives the full variable domain: GAGVSQSPSNKVTEKGKDVELRCDPISGHTALYWYRQSLGQGLEFLIYFQGNSAPDKSGLPSDRFSAERTGGSVSTLTIQRTQQEDSAVYLCASSLTPLAGVEQYFGPGTRLTVT.

The chain uses TRBV4-1 and TRBJ1-4, with TRBD1 as a possible D gene (6 bases). The CDR3 extends over 14 amino acids. In germline, CDR1 is MGHRA, CDR2 YSYEKL. V was clipped by 4 bases and J by 8 bases, with 14 bases between them. Here the CDR3 reads CASSPAGVGEKLFF. As DNA, the CDR3 is TGCGCCAGCAGCCCTGCAGGGGTGGGGGAAAAACTGTTTTTT.

This chain joins TRBV7-6 and TRBJ2-5; 9 bases are a match to TRBD1. The germline gives CDR1 SGHVS, CDR2 FNYEAQ. This CDR3 comprises 15 residues. The V gene end was trimmed by 1 base and the J gene end by 2 bases; junction bases not matched to a gene: 2. DNA of the CDR3: TGTGCCAGCAGCTTAGGGGGACAGGGACAAGAGACCCAGTACTTC. This sequence encodes CASSLGGQGQETQYF.

V gene TRBV6-5 combines with J gene TRBJ2-1; 8 nucleotides line up with TRBD1. This CDR3 spans 15 amino acids. Germline trimming cut 9 bases from V and 3 bases from J; bases unmatched to any gene: 10. Germline-derived CDR1 and CDR2 are MNHEY and SVGAGI. The CDR3 nucleotides read TGTGCCAGTGGGACAGGTGGTAGCCTCTACAATGAGCAGTTCTTC. Translated: CASGTGGSLYNEQFF.

The chain links TRBV19 to TRBJ2-2; a possible D gene is TRBD2 (6 bases). The CDR3 has 15 amino acids. Trimming cost V 4 bases and J 3 bases, with 12 bases left between them. Germline CDR1 and CDR2: LNHDA and SQIVND (reference sequence). For the CDR3, the DNA is TGTGCCAGTAGTACCCGGGACTTCCACACCGGGGAGCTGTTTTTT. Encoded protein: CASSTRDFHTGELFF.

The sample holds one count of this clone. This sequence joins TRBV18 and TRBJ1-1; the D gene is possibly TRBD1 (5 bases). Germline V gives CDR1 KGHSH, CDR2 LQKENI. Trimming removed 4 bases at V and 0 bases at J, with 15 bases between. There are 16 residues in the CDR3. CDR3 region: CASSLTTGRMNTEAFF. CDR3 sequence (DNA): TGTGCCAGCTCACTAACCACAGGTAGGATGAACACTGAAGCTTTCTTT.

This chain links TRBV18 with TRBJ1-2; the match to TRBD1 covers 8 bases. The CDR3 length is 15 residues. V trimming: 6 bases; J trimming: 3 bases; junction bases outside the gene matches: 9. In germline, CDR1 is KGHSH, CDR2 LQKENI. DNA for the CDR3: TGTGCCAGCTCGGCGGACAGGGTGAAGGACTATGGCTACACCTTC. Translating gives CASSADRVKDYGYTF.

The chain links TRBV4-3 to TRBJ2-7; 8 nucleotides line up with TRBD2. Germline CDR1 is LGHNA and CDR2 is YSLEER. The CDR3 spans 16 residues. V dropped 0 bases and J dropped 4; count of bases not matched to a gene: 8. The DNA for the CDR3 is TGCGCCAGCAGCCAAGATTCCAGCGGGAGTGAATACGAGCAGTACTTC. Amino acid sequence: CASSQDSSGSEYEQYF.

The chain has TRBV19 and TRBJ1-4; weak D call: TRBD1 (6 bases). Germline assignment: CDR1 LNHDA and CDR2 SQIVND (reference sequence). This CDR3 is built from 14 residues. V dropped 5 bases and J dropped 7 bases, with 14 bases sitting between them. Here the CDR3 reads CASSARGLSEKLFF. Here the CDR3 DNA reads TGTGCCAGTAGTGCCAGGGGCCTGAGTGAAAAACTGTTTTTT.

This chain links TRBV27 with TRBJ1-1, with D unclear. Germline CDR1 is MNHEY and CDR2 is SMNVEV (reference sequence). The CDR3 is 13 residues long. V was clipped by 5 bases and J by 1 base, with 8 bases between them. CDR3 in DNA: TGTGCCAGCAGTCCAAGGCAGAACACTGAAGCTTTCTTT. This codes for CASSPRQNTEAFF.